Listed below are T cell receptor beta chains from one sample, sequenced in a study of T cells in Graves' hyperthyroidism and ophthalmopathy. TCRdb reprocessed the multiplex PCR reads with MiXCR, giving one entry per CDR3 protein. The sample carries nearly 600,000 distinct CDR3 sequences, 14% recorded once. The sample taken for sequencing was blood. The receptors were gathered from a woman aged 18-30 years with Graves' ophthalmopathy. Each CDR3 is given with its conserved first and last residue. The D gene is left open where the match is weak. Clone size, where shown, is once, few, many, or a class for clones that have expanded.

>TRBD2|-|TRBV20-1|TRBJ2-7
TGCAGTGCTAGGGGACTAGCGGGAGGGCCGGAGGCCTACGAGCAGTACTTC
CSARGLAGGPEAYEQYF
>-|many|TRBV30|TRBJ2-5
TGTGCCTGGAGTGTAGACCTGATCCAAGAGACCCAGTACTTC
CAWSVDLIQETQYF
>TRBD1|many|TRBV7-9|TRBJ2-7
TGTGTCGGGACAGGGGAGAGGGGAAAGTCCTACGAGCAGTACTTC
CVGTGERGKSYEQYF
>TRBD1|-|TRBV4-3|TRBJ1-6
TGCGCCAGCAGCCGCTTGACCCTCGGGACAGATAATTCACCCCTCCACTTT
CASSRLTLGTDNSPLHF
>-|many|TRBV7-9|TRBJ2-7
TGTGCCAGCAGCTTAGGGTTGGGGATAAGAGACGAGCAGTACTTC
CASSLGLGIRDEQYF
>-|many|TRBV28|TRBJ1-1
TGTGCCCATCGGGCCGGGGGCACTGAAGCTTTCTTT
CAHRAGGTEAFF
>-|many|TRBV13|TRBJ2-1
TGTGCCAGCAGCTTAAGACAGGCCCATCAGTTCTTC
CASSLRQAHQFF
>TRBD1|once|TRBV5-6|TRBJ2-7
TGTGCCAGCAGTGACAGGGAAGGACTTTCCTACGAGCAGTACTTC
CASSDREGLSYEQYF
>TRBD1|-|TRBV20-1|TRBJ2-7
TGCAGTGCTGCGATACAGGGGGCTGGGGAGCAGTACTTC
CSAAIQGAGEQYF
>-|many|TRBV7-6|TRBJ2-5
TGTGCCAGCAGCTTAGACTCCGACTGGGAGACCCAGTACTTC
CASSLDSDWETQYF
>-|-|TRBV9|TRBJ2-3
TGTGCCAGCAGCGTCCATGAGGGGCCCAGCACAGATACGCAGTATTTT
CASSVHEGPSTDTQYF
>-|many|TRBV14|TRBJ2-1
TGTGCCAGCAGCCAAGAAGTCATGGGATCCTACAATGAGCAGTTCTTC
CASSQEVMGSYNEQFF
>-|few|TRBV27|TRBJ2-5
TGTGCCAGCAGTTTTAAGGCCAGACAGATACAAGGGACCCAGTACTTC
CASSFKARQIQGTQYF
>-|-|TRBV28|TRBJ2-1
TGTGCCAGCAACCTCCGGGACACCCCCTATGAGCAGTTCTTC
CASNLRDTPYEQFF
>-|-|TRBV19|TRBJ1-5
TGTGCCAGTAGTGTTGCAGGGGCGACACTTAGCAATCAGCCCCAGCATTTT
CASSVAGATLSNQPQHF
>-|few|TRBV7-9|TRBJ2-6
TGTGCCAGTCCCTTTTCTGGGGCCAACGTCCTGACTTTC
CASPFSGANVLTF
>TRBD1|many|TRBV27|TRBJ2-7
TGTGCCAGCAGCAACCTAGGACAGGGGAAGATCTACGAGCAGTACTTC
CASSNLGQGKIYEQYF
>-|many|TRBV28|TRBJ2-7
TGTGCCAGCAGTTTAGATTCTGGGCAGTCGTCATACGAGCAGTACTTC
CASSLDSGQSSYEQYF
>-|many|TRBV7-3|TRBJ2-7
TGTGCCAGCAGCCGTGGCACTAGTGTTAGCCACGAGCAGTACTTC
CASSRGTSVSHEQYF
>TRBD1|many|TRBV7-6|TRBJ2-1
TGTGCCAGCAGCTTAACAGGGGGCAAGTACAATGAGCAGTTCTTC
CASSLTGGKYNEQFF